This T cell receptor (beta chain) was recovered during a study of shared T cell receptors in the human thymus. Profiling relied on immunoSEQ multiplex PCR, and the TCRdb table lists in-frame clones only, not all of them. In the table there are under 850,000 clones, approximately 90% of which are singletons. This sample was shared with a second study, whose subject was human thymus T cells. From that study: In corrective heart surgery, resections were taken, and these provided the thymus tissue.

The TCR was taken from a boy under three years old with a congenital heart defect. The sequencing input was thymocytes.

CDR3 protein: CASSVERGHSTGELFF. As DNA, the CDR3 is TGTGCCAGCAGCGTAGAGCGGGGACACAGCACCGGGGAGCTGTTTTTT. J is TRBJ2-2 and V is TRBV9, with D possibly being TRBD2 (7 bases). Trimming took off 0 bases at V and 4 bases at J, with 13 bases between the two ends. The germline V gene encodes CDR1 SGDLS and CDR2 YYNGEE. CDR3 size: 16 residues.